This entry lists 25 T cell receptor beta chains sequenced from one sample in a study of T cell clusters in autoimmune cytopenias. Roughly 38,000 genome equivalents of blood DNA were amplified for TRB. TRB rearrangements were amplified by touch-down multiplex PCR with mixed TRB-A/B primers. TCRdb reanalyzed the multiplex PCR reads and collapses them to one entry per CDR3 protein, without DNA. The sample has some 5,400 distinct CDR3 sequences. This same sample was also taken into another study, of T cell repertoires in aging, cancer and after chemotherapy.

Sequenced sample: peripheral blood. These receptors were collected from a human donor in good health.

The chain employs TRBV28 and TRBJ1-5. CDR1 is MDHEN and CDR2 is SYDVKM in the germline V gene. This CDR3 spans 14 amino acids. This chain's CDR3 is CASSLWQYNQPQHF.

The chain has TRBV12-3 or TRBV12-4 and TRBJ1-1; there is no DNA to check the TCRdb D call of TRBD1. CDR3 length equals 13 residues. The CDR3 is CASSLTGAAEAFF.

Frequency places this clonotype as medium-sized. The CDR3 is CASSYRPAYEQYF. This chain connects TRBV6-5 to TRBJ2-7. Germline CDR1 is MNHEY and CDR2 is SVGAGI. The CDR3 sequence is 13 residues long.

The chain recombines TRBV5-1 with TRBJ2-5; checking the TCRdb D call of TRBD1 is not possible without DNA. Germline lookup yields CDR1 SGHRS and CDR2 YFSETQ. The CDR3 contains 14 residues. This CDR3 reads CASSFGTAQETQYF.

This chain links TRBV20-1 with TRBJ2-3; the TCRdb call, TRBD2, lacks DNA for checking. Germline values: CDR1 DFQATT, CDR2 SNEGSKA (reference sequence). This CDR3 contains 13 residues. This chain's CDR3 is CSARAGAPDTQYF.

The rearrangement links TRBV12-3 or TRBV12-4 to TRBJ1-5; the TCRdb D gene call, TRBD1, has no DNA to confirm it. The CDR3 extends over 14 amino acids. The CDR3 loop is CASSRLGQSGPQHF.

This chain joins TRBV4-2 and TRBJ2-3. CDR3 length equals 13 residues. Germline V gene data show CDR1 as LGHNA and CDR2 as YNFKEQ. This chain's CDR3 is CASSQEPTDTQYF.

The chain links TRBV20-1 to TRBJ2-7; TCRdb returns TRBD1, unconfirmable since there is no DNA. The CDR3 covers 14 residues. CDR1 DFQATT and CDR2 SNEGSKA come from the germline V gene (reference sequence). CDR3 residues: CSAVRGAPSYEQYF.

According to its frequency, this clonotype is medium-sized. This chain connects TRBV7-6 to TRBJ2-2. Germline assignment: CDR1 SGHVS and CDR2 FNYEAQ. The CDR3 runs to 13 residues. The CDR3 sequence: CASSFSGTGELFF.

Its frequency marks this clonotype as medium-sized. This chain joins TRBV18 and TRBJ2-2; as DNA is missing, the TRBD1 call by TCRdb cannot be tested. The CDR3 consists of 16 residues. CDR1 and CDR2 from the germline V gene are KGHSH and LQKENI. CDR3 residues: CASSPRRMGDTGELFF. Filled out from reference TRBV18 and TRBJ2-2, the complete variable domain reads NAGVMQNPRHLVRRRGQEARLRCSPMKGHSHVYWYRQLPEEGLKFMVYLQKENIIDESGMPKERFSAEFPKEGPSILRIQQVVRGDSAAYFCASSPRRMGDTGELFFGEGSRLTVL.

This clonotype ranks as medium-sized in terms of frequency. J is TRBJ2-1 and V is TRBV15. This CDR3 contains 16 residues. Germline V gene sequence: CDR1 LNHNV, CDR2 YYDKDF (reference sequence). CDR3 residues: CATSRAPVVGYNEQFF.

The gene calls are TRBV5-4 and TRBJ2-1; TCRdb indicates TRBD2, and absent DNA this call remains unverified. Germline V lookup: CDR1 SGHNT, CDR2 YYREEE (reference sequence). This CDR3 contains 15 residues. The CDR3 region is CASSPGRGVYNEQFF.

By frequency, this clonotype registers medium-sized. The chain employs TRBV6-5 and TRBJ2-5; TCRdb names TRBD1, which stays unverified in the absence of DNA. The CDR3 totals 14 residues. Looked up from germline, CDR1 is MNHEY and CDR2 is SVGAGI. The CDR3 loop is CASRPTGGRETQYF.

This clonotype is labeled medium-sized based on frequency. The V and J genes are TRBV6-6 and TRBJ1-1. The CDR3 loop spans 14 amino acids. Germline assignment: CDR1 MNHNY and CDR2 SVGAGI (reference sequence). This chain's CDR3 is CASSRENMNTEAFF.

Frequency places this clonotype as medium-sized (0.01 to 0.1%). The chain employs TRBV27 and TRBJ1-3. This CDR3 has 15 residues. The germline V gene has CDR1 MNHEY and CDR2 SMNVEV (reference sequence). CDR3 in amino acids: CASSLGEGPGNTIYF.

This clonotype is called medium-sized based on its frequency. The J gene is TRBJ2-7, the V gene TRBV27; TCRdb selects TRBD2, and the lack of DNA leaves this call unchecked. The germline gives CDR1 MNHEY, CDR2 SMNVEV (reference sequence). The CDR3 length is 14 residues. The CDR3 spells CASRGLAGVYEQYF.

The chain links TRBV24-1 to TRBJ2-1; TCRdb names TRBD2, which stays unverified in the absence of DNA. Germline V gives CDR1 KGHDR, CDR2 SFDVKD. The CDR3 runs to 13 residues. This CDR3 is CATSVAGRNEQFF.

By frequency, this clonotype is medium-sized. This chain joins TRBV7-6 and TRBJ2-1; absent DNA, TCRdb's TRBD2 call cannot be checked. Germline CDR1 and CDR2: SGHVS and FNYEAQ. This CDR3 comprises 16 residues. CDR3 in amino acids: CASSVERGAPYNEQFF.

CDR3 protein: CASSFNTGGPNEQFF. The chain has TRBV12-3 or TRBV12-4 and TRBJ2-1; TCRdb indicates TRBD2, and absent DNA this call remains unverified. This CDR3 is 15 amino acids long.

The CDR3 protein is CSASQRLAGGFYEQFF. The genes are TRBV20-1 and TRBJ2-1; TCRdb's assignment of TRBD2 cannot be checked, as there is no DNA. Germline-derived CDR1 and CDR2 are DFQATT and SNEGSKA (reference sequence). The CDR3 has 16 amino acids.

Here the CDR3 reads CSARGGGLKTQYF. This chain joins TRBV20-1 and TRBJ2-5; TCRdb indicates TRBD1, and absent DNA this call remains unverified. CDR1 is DFQATT and CDR2 is SNEGSKA in the germline V gene (reference sequence). The CDR3 runs to 13 residues.

This chain connects TRBV5-6 to TRBJ2-1; absent DNA, TCRdb's TRBD2 call cannot be checked. Looked up from germline, CDR1 is SGHDT and CDR2 is YYEEEE. The CDR3 has 16 residues. CDR3 loop: CASSTPSGGPYNEQFF.

This clonotype is labeled medium-sized based on frequency. The genes are TRBV19 and TRBJ2-7; TCRdb returns TRBD1, unconfirmable since there is no DNA. This CDR3 is 16 amino acids long. Germline V CDR1 and CDR2: LNHDA, SQIVND (reference sequence). The CDR3 sequence: CASSTLFGTGPYEQYF.

Considering frequency, this clonotype is medium-sized. This rearrangement joins TRBV18 to TRBJ2-7; TCRdb's D call of TRBD1 is untestable without DNA. Germline CDR1 KGHSH, CDR2 LQKENI. The CDR3 extends over 16 amino acids. This chain's CDR3 is CASSPPGGTGTYEQYF.

The chain links TRBV5-1 to TRBJ1-1. The CDR3 has 13 residues. Per the germline V gene, CDR1 is SGHRS and CDR2 is YFSETQ. The CDR3 reads CASRLGVNTEAFF.